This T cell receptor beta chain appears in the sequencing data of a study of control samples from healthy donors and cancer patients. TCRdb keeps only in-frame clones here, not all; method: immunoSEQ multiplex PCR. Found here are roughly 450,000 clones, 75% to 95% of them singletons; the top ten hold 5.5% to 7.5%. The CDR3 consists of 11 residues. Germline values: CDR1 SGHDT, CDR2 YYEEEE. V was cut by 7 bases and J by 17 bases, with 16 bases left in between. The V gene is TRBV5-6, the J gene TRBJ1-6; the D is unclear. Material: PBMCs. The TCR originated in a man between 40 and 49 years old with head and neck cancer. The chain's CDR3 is CASSRGIFFHF. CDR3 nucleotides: TGTGCCAGCTCCCGCGGGATATTTTTCCACTTT.